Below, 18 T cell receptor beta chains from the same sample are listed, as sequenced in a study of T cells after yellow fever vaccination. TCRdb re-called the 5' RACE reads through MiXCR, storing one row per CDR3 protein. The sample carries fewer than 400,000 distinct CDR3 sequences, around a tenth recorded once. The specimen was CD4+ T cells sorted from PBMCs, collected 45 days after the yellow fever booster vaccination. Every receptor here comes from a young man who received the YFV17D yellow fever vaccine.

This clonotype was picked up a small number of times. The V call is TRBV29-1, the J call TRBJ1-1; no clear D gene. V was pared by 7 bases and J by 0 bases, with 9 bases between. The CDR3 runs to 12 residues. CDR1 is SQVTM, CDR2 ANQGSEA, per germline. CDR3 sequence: CSAGSMNTEAFF. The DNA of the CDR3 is TGCAGCGCGGGGTCCATGAACACTGAAGCTTTCTTT.

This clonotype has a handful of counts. The CDR3 loop reads CASVRDSGGEQYV. The CDR3 DNA sequence: TGTGCCAGCGTAAGGGACAGCGGTGGCGAGCAGTACGTC. This chain connects TRBV2 to TRBJ2-7; 7 bases are a match to TRBD1. This CDR3 has 13 amino acids. The V segment lost 8 bases and the J segment 6 bases; nucleotides outside the gene matches: 10. The germline V gene encodes CDR1 SNHLY and CDR2 FYNNEI.

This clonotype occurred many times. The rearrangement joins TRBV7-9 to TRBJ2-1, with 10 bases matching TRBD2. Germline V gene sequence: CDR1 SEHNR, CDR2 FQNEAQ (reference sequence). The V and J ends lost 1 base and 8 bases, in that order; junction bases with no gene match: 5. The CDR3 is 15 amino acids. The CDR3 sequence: CASSLGLAGVDEQFF. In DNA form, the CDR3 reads TGTGCCAGCAGCTTAGGGCTAGCGGGGGTGGATGAGCAGTTCTTC.

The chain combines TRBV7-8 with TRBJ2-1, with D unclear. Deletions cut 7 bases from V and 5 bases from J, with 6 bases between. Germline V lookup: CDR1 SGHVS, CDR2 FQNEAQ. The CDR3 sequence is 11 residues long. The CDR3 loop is CASKRDNEQFF. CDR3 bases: TGTGCCAGCAAACGAGACAATGAGCAGTTCTTC.

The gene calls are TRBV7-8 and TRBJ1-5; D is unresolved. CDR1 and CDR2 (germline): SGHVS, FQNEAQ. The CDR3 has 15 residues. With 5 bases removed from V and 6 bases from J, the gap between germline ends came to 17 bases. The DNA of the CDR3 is TGTGCCAGCAGCCAACGACGGGCTCCAGGTCAGCCCCAGCATTTT. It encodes CASSQRRAPGQPQHF.

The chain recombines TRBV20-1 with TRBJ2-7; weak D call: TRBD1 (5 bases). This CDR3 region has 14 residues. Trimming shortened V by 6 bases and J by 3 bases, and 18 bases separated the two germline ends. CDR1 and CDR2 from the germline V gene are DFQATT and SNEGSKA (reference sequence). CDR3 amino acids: CSAQDRGRNYEQYF. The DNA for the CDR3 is TGCAGTGCCCAGGATAGGGGAAGGAACTACGAGCAGTACTTC.

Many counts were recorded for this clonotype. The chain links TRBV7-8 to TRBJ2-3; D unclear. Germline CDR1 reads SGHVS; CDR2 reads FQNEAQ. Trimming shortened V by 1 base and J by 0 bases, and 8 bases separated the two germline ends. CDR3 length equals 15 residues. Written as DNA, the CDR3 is TGTGCCAGCAGCTTAGACATGACTAGCACAGATACGCAGTATTTT. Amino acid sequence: CASSLDMTSTDTQYF.

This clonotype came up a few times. The CDR3 DNA reads as TGCGCCAGCAGCTTCCGGGGGGGATCCTACGAGCAGTACTTC. Translated: CASSFRGGSYEQYF. V and J are TRBV5-1 and TRBJ2-7; 8 bases line up with TRBD2. This CDR3 has 14 amino acids. Germline CDR1 SGHRS, CDR2 YFSETQ. The trim removed 2 bases at V and 1 base at J, leaving 2 bases unmatched.

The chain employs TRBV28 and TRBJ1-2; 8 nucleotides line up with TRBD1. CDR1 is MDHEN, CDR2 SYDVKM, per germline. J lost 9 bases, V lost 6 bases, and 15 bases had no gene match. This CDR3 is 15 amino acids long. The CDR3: CASREPRTGSIRYTF. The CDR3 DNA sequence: TGTGCCAGCAGAGAACCCAGGACAGGGTCAATTCGCTACACCTTC.

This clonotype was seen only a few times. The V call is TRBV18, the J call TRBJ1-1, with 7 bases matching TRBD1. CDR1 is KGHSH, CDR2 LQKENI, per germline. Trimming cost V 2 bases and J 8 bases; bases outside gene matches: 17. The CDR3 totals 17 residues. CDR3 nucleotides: TGTGCCAGCTCACCAAGCCTGTATCGGGACAGTAATACAGAAGCTTTCTTT. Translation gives CASSPSLYRDSNTEAFF.

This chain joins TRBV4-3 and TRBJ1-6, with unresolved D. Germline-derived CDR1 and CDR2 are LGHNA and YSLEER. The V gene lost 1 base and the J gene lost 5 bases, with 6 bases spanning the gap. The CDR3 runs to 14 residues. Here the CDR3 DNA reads TGCGCCAGCAGCCAAGTACCCAATAATTCACCCCTCCACTTT. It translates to CASSQVPNNSPLHF.

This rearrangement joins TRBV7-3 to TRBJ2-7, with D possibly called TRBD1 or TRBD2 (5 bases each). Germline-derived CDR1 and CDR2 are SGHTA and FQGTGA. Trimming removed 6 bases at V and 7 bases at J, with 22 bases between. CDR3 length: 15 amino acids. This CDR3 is CASRESGTRGGEQYF. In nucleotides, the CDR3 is TGTGCCAGCAGGGAGTCTGGGACGAGAGGCGGAGAGCAGTACTTC.

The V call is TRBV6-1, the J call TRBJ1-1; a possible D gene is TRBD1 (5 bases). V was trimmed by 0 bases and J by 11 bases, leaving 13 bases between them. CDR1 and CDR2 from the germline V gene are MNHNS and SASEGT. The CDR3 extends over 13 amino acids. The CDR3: CASSEASQGGAFF. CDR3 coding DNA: TGTGCCAGCAGTGAAGCATCGCAGGGTGGGGCTTTCTTT.

The CDR3 protein is CSVEKPYDTVGGYTF. CDR3 nucleotide sequence: TGCAGCGTTGAAAAGCCTTACGACACGGTCGGAGGCTACACCTTC. This chain joins TRBV29-1 and TRBJ1-2; D gene ambiguous. The germline V and J ends were trimmed by 2 bases and 8 bases, with 21 bases remaining between them. In germline, CDR1 is SQVTM, CDR2 ANQGSEA. The CDR3 has 15 residues. The full variable domain, with the rest looked up from reference TRBV29-1 and TRBJ1-2, is SAVISQKPSRDICQRGTSLTIQCQVDSQVTMMFWYRQQPGQSLTLIATANQGSEATYESGFVIDKFPISRPNLTFSTLTVSNMSPEDSSIYLCSVEKPYDTVGGYTFGSGTRLTVV.

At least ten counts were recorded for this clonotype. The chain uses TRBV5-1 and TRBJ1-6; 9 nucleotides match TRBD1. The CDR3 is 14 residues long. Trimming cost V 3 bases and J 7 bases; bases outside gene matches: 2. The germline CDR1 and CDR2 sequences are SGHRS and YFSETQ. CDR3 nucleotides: TGCGCCAGCAGCTGGGGACAGGGAAATTCACCCCTCCACTTT. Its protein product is CASSWGQGNSPLHF.

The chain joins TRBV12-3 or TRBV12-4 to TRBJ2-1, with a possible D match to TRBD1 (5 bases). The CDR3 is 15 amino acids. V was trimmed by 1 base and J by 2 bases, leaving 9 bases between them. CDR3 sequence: CASSLEVGPYNEQFF. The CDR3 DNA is TGTGCCAGCAGTTTAGAGGTGGGGCCCTACAATGAGCAGTTCTTC.

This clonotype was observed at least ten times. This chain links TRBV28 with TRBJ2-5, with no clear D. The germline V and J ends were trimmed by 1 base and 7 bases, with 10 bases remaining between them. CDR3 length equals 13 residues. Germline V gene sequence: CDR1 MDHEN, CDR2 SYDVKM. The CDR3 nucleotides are TGTGCCAGCAGTTTATACCAGGTTGGGACCCAGTACTTC. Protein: CASSLYQVGTQYF.

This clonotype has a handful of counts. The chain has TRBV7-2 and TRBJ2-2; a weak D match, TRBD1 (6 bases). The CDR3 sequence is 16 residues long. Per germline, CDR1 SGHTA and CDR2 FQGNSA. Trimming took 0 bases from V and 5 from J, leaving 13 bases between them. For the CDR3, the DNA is TGTGCCAGCAGCTTAGCACCGCTCGGACAGACCGGGGAGCTGTTTTTT. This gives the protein CASSLAPLGQTGELFF.